This T cell receptor beta chain was found in a study of blood T cells in healthy people across ages. The overall study: The capture of about one barcoded beta molecule per two T cells was achieved by template switching. Findings and limits, study-wide: It was not known whether donors were CMV positive (a possible confounder of expanded clonotype changes).

Germline trimming cut 7 bases from V and 13 bases from J; bases unmatched to any gene: 14. In germline, CDR1 is SGDLS, CDR2 YYNGEE. The CDR3 has 14 residues. Every donor contributed about 10 milliliters of peripheral blood by blood draw. Isolating PBMCs gave at least 6 million of these cells per sample. The authors ran a second PCR of about 6 to 11 cycles using a sample-barcoded 5' primer and a J-beta primer mix. MiXCR was run by TCRdb on the 5' RACE reads, yielding one entry per CDR3 protein. The sample lists about 970,000 distinct CDR3 sequences; 45% to 60% were seen once. About this clonotype: Its antigen is not known.

The chain employs TRBV9 and TRBJ1-6; the match to TRBD1 covers 7 bases. Sequenced sample: blood. This sequence was found in a woman in her sixties or seventies in good health. The chain's CDR3 is CASGQPGQAMPLHF. The CDR3 DNA follows: TGTGCCAGCGGCCAACCTGGACAGGCGATGCCCCTCCACTTT.